This TCR beta chain comes out of a study of radiotherapy plus CTLA-4 blockade in lung cancer. Repertoires were generated with immunoSEQ multiplex PCR, while TCRdb's copy carries only in-frame clones and drops some. The sample lists 50,000 to 65,000 clones, 65% to 80% occurring once. Comment on this clone: Its antigen is still unknown.

Notes on the study in general: Response was reportedly best predicted by early blood T cell clone dynamics, with interferon-beta.

The germline V gene has CDR1 MNHNS and CDR2 SASEGT. Germline trimming cut 7 bases from V and 6 bases from J; bases unmatched to any gene: 8. The CDR3 length is 13 residues. Focal radiation plus CTLA-4 blockade with ipilimumab was given to patients with chemo-refractory metastatic non-small-cell lung cancer. The chain joins TRBV6-1 to TRBJ1-2, with 7 bases fitting TRBD1. The source of this sequence is a human donor with non-small cell lung cancer whose response to radiotherapy plus ipilimumab could not be evaluated. The sample in question was peripheral blood, obtained from a patient treated with radiotherapy plus ipilimumab. CDR3 region: CASTIWQGDGYTF. CDR3 nucleotide sequence: TGTGCCAGCACAATCTGGCAGGGGGATGGCTACACCTTC.